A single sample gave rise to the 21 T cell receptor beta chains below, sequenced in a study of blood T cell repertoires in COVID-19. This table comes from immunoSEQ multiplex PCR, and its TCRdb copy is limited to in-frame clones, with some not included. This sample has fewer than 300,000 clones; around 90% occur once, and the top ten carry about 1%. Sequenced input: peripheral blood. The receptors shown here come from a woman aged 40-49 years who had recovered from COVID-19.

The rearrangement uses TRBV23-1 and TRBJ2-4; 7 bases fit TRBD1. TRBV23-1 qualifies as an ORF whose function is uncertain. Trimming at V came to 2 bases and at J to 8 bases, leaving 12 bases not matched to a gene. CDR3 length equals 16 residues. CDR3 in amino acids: CASSQETGAPRDIQYF. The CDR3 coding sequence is TGCGCCAGCAGTCAAGAAACAGGGGCCCCGAGGGACATTCAGTACTTC.

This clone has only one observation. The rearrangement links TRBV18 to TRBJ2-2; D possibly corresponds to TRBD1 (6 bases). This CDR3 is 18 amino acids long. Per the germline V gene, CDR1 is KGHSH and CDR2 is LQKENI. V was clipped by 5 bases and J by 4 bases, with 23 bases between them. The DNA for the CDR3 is TGTGCCAGCTCATATGTAGACAGGAGCCCGCCGGGCACCGGGGAGCTGTTTTTT. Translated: CASSYVDRSPPGTGELFF.

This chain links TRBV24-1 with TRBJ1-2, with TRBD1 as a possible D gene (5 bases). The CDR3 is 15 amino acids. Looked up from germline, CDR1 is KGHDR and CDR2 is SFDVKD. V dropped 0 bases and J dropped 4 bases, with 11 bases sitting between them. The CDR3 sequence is CATSDLSGDSYGYTF. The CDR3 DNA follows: TGTGCCACCAGTGATTTGAGTGGGGACTCCTATGGCTACACCTTC.

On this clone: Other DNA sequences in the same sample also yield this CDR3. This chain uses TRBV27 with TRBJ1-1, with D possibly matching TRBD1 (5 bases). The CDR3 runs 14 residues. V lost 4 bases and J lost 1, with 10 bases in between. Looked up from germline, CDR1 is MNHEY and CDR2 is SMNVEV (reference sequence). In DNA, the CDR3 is TGTGCCAGCAGTTCGGCGGGGACGAACACTGAAGCTTTCTTT. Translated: CASSSAGTNTEAFF.

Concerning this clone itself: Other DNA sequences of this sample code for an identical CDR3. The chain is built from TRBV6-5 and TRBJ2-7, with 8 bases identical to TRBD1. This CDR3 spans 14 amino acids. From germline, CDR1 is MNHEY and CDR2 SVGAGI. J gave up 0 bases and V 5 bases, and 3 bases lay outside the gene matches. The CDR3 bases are TGTGCCAGCAGTCCCGGACAGGGCTCCTACGAGCAGTACTTC. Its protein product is CASSPGQGSYEQYF.

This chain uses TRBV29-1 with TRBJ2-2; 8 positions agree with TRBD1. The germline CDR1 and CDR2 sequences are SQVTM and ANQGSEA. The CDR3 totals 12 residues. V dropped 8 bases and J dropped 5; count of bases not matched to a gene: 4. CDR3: CSTTGGTGELFF. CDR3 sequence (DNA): TGCAGCACAACAGGGGGGACCGGGGAGCTGTTTTTT.

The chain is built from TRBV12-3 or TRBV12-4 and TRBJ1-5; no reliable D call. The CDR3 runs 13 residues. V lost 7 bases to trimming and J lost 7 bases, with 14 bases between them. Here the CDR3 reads CASKWAPEQPQHF. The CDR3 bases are TGTGCCAGCAAGTGGGCCCCTGAGCAGCCCCAGCATTTT.

The CDR3 coding sequence is TGTGCCAGCAGCTTCGGACTGAGGAACACTGAAGCTTTCTTT. It specifies CASSFGLRNTEAFF. This sequence joins TRBV5-6 and TRBJ1-1; no definite D call. V lost 2 bases to trimming and J lost 1 base, with 9 bases between them. Germline V gives CDR1 SGHDT, CDR2 YYEEEE. The CDR3 totals 14 residues.

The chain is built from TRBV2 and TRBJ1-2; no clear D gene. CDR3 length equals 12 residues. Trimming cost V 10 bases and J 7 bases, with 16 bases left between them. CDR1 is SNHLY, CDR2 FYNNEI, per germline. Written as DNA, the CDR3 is TGTGCCACCCCGGGTCTTTCGGCTGGCTACACCTTC. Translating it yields CATPGLSAGYTF.

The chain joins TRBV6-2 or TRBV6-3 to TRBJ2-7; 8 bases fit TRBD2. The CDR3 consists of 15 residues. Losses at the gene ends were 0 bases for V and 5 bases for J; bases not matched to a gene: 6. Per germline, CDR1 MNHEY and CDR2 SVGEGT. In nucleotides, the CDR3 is TGTGCCAGCAGTTACTCGCCGGGAGGGAGACACGAGCAGTACTTC. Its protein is CASSYSPGGRHEQYF.

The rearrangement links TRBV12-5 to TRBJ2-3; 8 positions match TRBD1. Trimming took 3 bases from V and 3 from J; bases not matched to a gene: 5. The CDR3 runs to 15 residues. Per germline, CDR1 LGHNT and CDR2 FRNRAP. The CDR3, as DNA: TGTGCTAGTGGTTTCGGGACAGGTCGAACAGATACGCAGTATTTT. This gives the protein CASGFGTGRTDTQYF.

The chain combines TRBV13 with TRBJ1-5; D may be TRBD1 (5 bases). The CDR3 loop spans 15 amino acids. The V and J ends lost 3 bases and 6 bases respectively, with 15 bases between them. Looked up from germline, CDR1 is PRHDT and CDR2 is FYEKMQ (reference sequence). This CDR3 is CASSLGQGWSQPQHF. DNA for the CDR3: TGTGCCAGCAGCTTGGGGCAGGGTTGGAGTCAGCCCCAGCATTTT.

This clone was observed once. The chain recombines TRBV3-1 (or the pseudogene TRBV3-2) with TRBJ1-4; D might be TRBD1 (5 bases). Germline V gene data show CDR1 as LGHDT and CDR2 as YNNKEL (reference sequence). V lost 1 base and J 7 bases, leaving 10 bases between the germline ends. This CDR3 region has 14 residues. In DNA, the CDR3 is TGTGCCAGCAGCCAAGCCAGGGTTGGTGAAAAACTGTTTTTT. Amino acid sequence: CASSQARVGEKLFF.

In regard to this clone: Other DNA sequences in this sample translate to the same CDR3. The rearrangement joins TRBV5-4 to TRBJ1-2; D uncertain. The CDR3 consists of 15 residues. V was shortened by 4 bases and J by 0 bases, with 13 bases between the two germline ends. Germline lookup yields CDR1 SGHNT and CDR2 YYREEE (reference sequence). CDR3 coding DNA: TGTGCCAGCAGCCCACGGGTCGGGGCTAACTATGGCTACACCTTC. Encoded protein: CASSPRVGANYGYTF.

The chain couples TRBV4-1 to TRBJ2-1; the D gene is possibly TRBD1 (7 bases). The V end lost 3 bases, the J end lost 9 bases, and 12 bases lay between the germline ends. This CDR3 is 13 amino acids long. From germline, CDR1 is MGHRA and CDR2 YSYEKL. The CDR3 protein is CASSQTQGGEQFF. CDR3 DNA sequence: TGCGCCAGCAGCCAGACTCAGGGGGGTGAGCAGTTCTTC.

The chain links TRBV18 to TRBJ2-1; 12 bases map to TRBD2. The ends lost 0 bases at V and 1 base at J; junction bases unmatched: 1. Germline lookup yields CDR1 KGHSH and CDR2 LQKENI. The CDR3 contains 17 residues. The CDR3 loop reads CASSPPGTSGSYNEQFF. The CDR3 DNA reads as TGTGCCAGCTCACCACCGGGGACTAGCGGGTCCTACAATGAGCAGTTCTTC.

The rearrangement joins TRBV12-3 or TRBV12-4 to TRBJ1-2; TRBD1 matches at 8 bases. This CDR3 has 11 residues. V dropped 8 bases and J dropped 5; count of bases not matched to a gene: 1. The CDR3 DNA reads TGTGCCAGCGGGACAGGATATGGCTACACCTTC. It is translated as CASGTGYGYTF.

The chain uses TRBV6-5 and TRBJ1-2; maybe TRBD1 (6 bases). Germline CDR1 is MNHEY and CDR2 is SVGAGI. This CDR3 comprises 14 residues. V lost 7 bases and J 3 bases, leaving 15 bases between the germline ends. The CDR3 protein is CASTYNRVDYGYTF. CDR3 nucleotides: TGTGCCAGCACCTACAACAGGGTGGACTATGGCTACACCTTC.

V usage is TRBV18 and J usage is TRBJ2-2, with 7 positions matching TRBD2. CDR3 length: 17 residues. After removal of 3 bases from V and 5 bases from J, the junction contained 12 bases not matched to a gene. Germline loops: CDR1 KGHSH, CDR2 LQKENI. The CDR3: CASSPSASGRGTGELFF. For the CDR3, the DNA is TGTGCCAGCTCACCCTCGGCTAGCGGAAGAGGGACCGGGGAGCTGTTTTTT. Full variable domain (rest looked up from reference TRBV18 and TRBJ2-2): NAGVMQNPRHLVRRRGQEARLRCSPMKGHSHVYWYRQLPEEGLKFMVYLQKENIIDESGMPKERFSAEFPKEGPSILRIQQVVRGDSAAYFCASSPSASGRGTGELFFGEGSRLTVL.

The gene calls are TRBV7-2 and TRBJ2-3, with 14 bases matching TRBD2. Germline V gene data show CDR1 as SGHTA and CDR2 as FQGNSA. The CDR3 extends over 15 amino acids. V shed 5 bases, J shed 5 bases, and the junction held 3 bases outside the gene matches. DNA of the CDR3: TGTGCCAGCAGCCCGGGACTAGCGGGAGTAGATACGCAGTATTTT. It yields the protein CASSPGLAGVDTQYF.

DNA of the CDR3: TGTGCCAGCAGTCCCCGGGGGACAGATAGGGGAAAGCCCCAGCATTTT. It translates to CASSPRGTDRGKPQHF. V usage is TRBV2 and J usage is TRBJ1-5; TRBD1 matches 7 bases. The V and J ends lost 5 bases and 8 bases, in that order; junction bases with no gene match: 15. The CDR3 has 16 amino acids. Germline V gene data show CDR1 as SNHLY and CDR2 as FYNNEI.